This is a list of T cell receptor beta chains from one sample in a study of early T cells in non-severe SARS-CoV-2 infection. TCRdb ran MiXCR on the 5' RACE reads and lists one entry per CDR3 protein. The sample includes approximately 99,000 distinct CDR3 sequences, 9.5% to 13% of them seen just once. Sequencing used whole blood. These receptors were taken from an adult who was a healthcare worker with PCR-confirmed SARS-CoV-2 infection or an uninfected control (not recorded which). CDR3s leave out the opening cysteine and the closing phenylalanine or tryptophan. Each record gives: V gene, CDR3 protein.

>TRBV29-1
SVGSTYQETQY
>TRBV5-1
ASSLFRGQDGYT
>TRBV6-2/TRBV6-3
ASSYLLYSPLH
>TRBV9
ASSAGTSGAYEQY
>TRBV7-3
ASSFRDRYNEQF
>TRBV4-1
ASSQDRIRHGYT
>TRBV25-1
ASSERQGPYEQY
>TRBV20-1
SARVSAGPQETQY
>TRBV29-1
SVEFLHSSYNEQF
>TRBV10-3
AVTSGGPPGDTQY
>TRBV30
AWSVFAPEQY
>TRBV11-2
ASSWDRVNTEAF
>TRBV12-3/TRBV12-4
ASSQDDGEQY
>TRBV5-1
ASSLDSYNEQF
>TRBV7-3
ASSVDRSSNTGELF
>TRBV2
ATHGGSSYNEQF
>TRBV30
AWSVLTEAF
>TRBV9
ASSVVPHRPQRGVEGDTQY
>TRBV27
ASSPRWAPKLF
>TRBV29-1
SVGGHTSSSGANVLT
>TRBV7-2
ASSLGAGSARTQY
>TRBV29-1
SVKGLASYNEQF
>TRBV3-1
ASSRRLGATSYNEQF
>TRBV29-1
SVRQGTDTQY
>TRBV5-5
ASSLGRTTTYEQY
>TRBV2
ASRTGGNTIY
>TRBV24-1
ATSDASGSYYEQY
>TRBV19
ASSRQGMVVAGELF
>TRBV2
ASSEAQGFGTLTEAF
>TRBV4-1
ASSQHVSSYEQY
>TRBV7-2
ASSSRDRPNYGYT
>TRBV20-1
SAHQTIQGANTEAF
>TRBV12-5
ASGLVIGLGSYEQY
>TRBV19
ASMGRGNQPQH
>TRBV5-6
ASSLSGSGNQPQH
>TRBV10-2
ASSVQGPSYNEQF